The 5 T cell receptor beta chains reported below all come from one sample, sequenced in a study of resident and recirculating memory T cells in vitiligo. Produced via immunoSEQ multiplex PCR; TCRdb's table is partial and in-frame only. The data hold 40,000 to 50,000 clones, with around 90% observed a single time. The specimen sequenced was blood. The receptor set was obtained from a male donor with vitiligo.

The chain combines TRBV7-9 with TRBJ2-2; D may be TRBD2 (5 bases). With 0 bases removed from V and 0 bases from J, the gap between germline ends came to 11 bases. The CDR3 loop spans 17 amino acids. Germline V gene lookup returns CDR1 SEHNR and CDR2 FQNEAQ (reference sequence). CDR3 sequence: CASSLAFAGSNTGELFF. CDR3 DNA: TGTGCCAGCAGCTTAGCGTTCGCGGGTTCGAACACCGGGGAGCTGTTTTTT.

Concerning this clone: An end of the junction does not agree with germline; a read error may underlie this. The same CDR3 also results from other DNA sequences found in this sample. The rearrangement joins TRBV5-4 to TRBJ2-1, with unresolved D. In germline, CDR1 is SGHNT, CDR2 YYREEE (reference sequence). The CDR3 is made up of 11 amino acids. CDR3 coding DNA: TGTGCCAGTAGCTTCAGAACAGAGCTGTTCTTC. Protein product: CASSFRTELFF.

This clone was recorded once. The chain employs TRBV11-2 and TRBJ2-3; D may be TRBD2 (6 bases). Germline loops: CDR1 SGHAT, CDR2 FQNNGV. The CDR3 runs to 16 residues. V gave up 0 bases and J gave up 0 bases, with 10 bases separating them. The CDR3 region has the DNA TGTGCCAGCAGCTTAGATGTCCGGGGGAGCACAGATACGCAGTATTTT. Translated: CASSLDVRGSTDTQYF.

The CDR3 DNA reads TGTGCCAGCAGCGTAGTAGCCCAGGGAGGCGAGCAGTACTTC. Translating gives CASSVVAQGGEQYF. This chain uses TRBV9 with TRBJ2-7, with a possible D match to TRBD2 (6 bases). V was trimmed by 0 bases and J by 6 bases, leaving 13 bases between them. The CDR3 runs 14 residues. Germline V gives CDR1 SGDLS, CDR2 YYNGEE.

This clone was seen once. V and J are TRBV2 and TRBJ2-3; D is undetermined. V was pared by 1 base and J by 1 base, with 9 bases between. Per germline, CDR1 SNHLY and CDR2 FYNNEI. The CDR3 runs to 15 residues. The CDR3 here is CASSEGVRGTDTQYF. For the CDR3, the DNA is TGTGCCAGCAGTGAAGGGGTCCGGGGCACAGATACGCAGTATTTT.